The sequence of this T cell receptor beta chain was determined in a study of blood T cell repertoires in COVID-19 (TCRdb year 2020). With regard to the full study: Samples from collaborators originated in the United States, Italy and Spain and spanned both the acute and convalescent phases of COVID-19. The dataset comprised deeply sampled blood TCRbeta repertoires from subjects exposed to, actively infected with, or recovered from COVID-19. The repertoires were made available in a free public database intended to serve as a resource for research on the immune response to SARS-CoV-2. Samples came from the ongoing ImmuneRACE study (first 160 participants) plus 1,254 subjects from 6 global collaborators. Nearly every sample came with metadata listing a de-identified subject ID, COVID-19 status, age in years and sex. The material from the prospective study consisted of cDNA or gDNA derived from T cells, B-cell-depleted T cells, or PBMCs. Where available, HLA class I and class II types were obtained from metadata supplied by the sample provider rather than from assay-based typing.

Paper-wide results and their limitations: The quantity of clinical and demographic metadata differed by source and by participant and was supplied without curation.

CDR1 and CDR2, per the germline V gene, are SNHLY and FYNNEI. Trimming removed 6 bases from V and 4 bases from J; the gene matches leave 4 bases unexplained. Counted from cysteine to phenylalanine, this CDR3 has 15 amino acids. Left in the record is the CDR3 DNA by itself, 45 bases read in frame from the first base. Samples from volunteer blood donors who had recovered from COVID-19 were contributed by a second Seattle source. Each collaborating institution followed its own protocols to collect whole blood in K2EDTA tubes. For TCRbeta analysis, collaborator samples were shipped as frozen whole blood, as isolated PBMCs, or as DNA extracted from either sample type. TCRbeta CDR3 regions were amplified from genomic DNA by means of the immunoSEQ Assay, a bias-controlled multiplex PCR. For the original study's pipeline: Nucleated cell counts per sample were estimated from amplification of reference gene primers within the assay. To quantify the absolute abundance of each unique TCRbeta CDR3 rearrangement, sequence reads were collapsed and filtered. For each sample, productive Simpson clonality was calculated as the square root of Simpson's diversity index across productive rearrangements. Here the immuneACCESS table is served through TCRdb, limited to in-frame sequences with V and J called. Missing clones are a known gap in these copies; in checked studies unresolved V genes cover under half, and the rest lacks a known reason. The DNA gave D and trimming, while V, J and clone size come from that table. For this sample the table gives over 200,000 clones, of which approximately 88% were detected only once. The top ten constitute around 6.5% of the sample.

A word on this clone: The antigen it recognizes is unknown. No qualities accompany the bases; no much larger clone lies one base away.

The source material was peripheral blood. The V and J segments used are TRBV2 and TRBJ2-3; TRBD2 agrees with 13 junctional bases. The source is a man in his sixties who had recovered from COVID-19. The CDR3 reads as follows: CASRRLAGGSDTQYF. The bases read TGTGCCAGCAGGCGACTAGCGGGGGGATCAGATACGCAGTATTTT.